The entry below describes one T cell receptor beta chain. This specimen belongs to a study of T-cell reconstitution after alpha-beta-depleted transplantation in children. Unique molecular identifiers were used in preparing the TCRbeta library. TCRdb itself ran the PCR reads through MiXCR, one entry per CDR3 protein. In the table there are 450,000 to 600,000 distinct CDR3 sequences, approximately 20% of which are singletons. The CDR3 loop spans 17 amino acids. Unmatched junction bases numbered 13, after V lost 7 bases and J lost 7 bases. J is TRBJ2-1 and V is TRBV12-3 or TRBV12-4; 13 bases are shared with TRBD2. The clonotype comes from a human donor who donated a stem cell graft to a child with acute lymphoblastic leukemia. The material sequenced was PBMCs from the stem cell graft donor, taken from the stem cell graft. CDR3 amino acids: CASTSRLAGGTSNEQFF. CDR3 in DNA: TGTGCCAGCACTTCGAGACTAGCGGGAGGTACCAGTAATGAGCAGTTCTTC.